This entry lists 12 T cell receptor beta chains sequenced from one sample in a study of patients and donors after allogeneic stem cell transplantation. Each CDR3 protein gets one entry after TCRdb re-called the RT-PCR reads with MiXCR. The sample records roughly 250,000 distinct CDR3 sequences, 14% being singletons. Material for sequencing was blood, either unsorted or a sorted T cell fraction (not recorded which). The receptors shown here come from a human donor who was either an allogeneic HSCT recipient or a stem cell or donor lymphocyte infusion donor (not recorded which). It is not recorded whose cells these are; they may come from a transplant donor.

The chain carries TRBV27 and TRBJ2-1; 12 bases align to TRBD1. The CDR3 is 14 residues long. Germline V gene sequence: CDR1 MNHEY, CDR2 SMNVEV (reference sequence). J lost 7 bases, V lost 6 bases, and 4 bases had no gene match. This CDR3 reads CASSRDRGLNEQFF. The CDR3 DNA reads TGTGCCAGCAGCAGGGACAGGGGGCTGAATGAGCAGTTCTTC.

V and J are TRBV5-1 and TRBJ1-6; the D is unclear. CDR3 length: 13 amino acids. CDR1 and CDR2 from the germline V gene are SGHRS and YFSETQ. V was clipped by 5 bases and J by 7 bases, with 10 bases between them. CDR3 nucleotide sequence: TGCGCCAGCAGGTACGGGCGAAATTCACCCCTCCACTTT. The encoded protein is CASRYGRNSPLHF.

This sequence joins TRBV29-1 and TRBJ1-4; D not certain. Germline CDR1 is SQVTM and CDR2 is ANQGSEA. This CDR3 comprises 13 residues. The germline V and J ends were trimmed by 5 bases and 6 bases, with 13 bases remaining between them. The CDR3 loop is CSVHHGRDEKLFF. The DNA of the CDR3 is TGCAGCGTTCATCATGGTAGGGATGAAAAACTGTTTTTT.

This chain connects TRBV27 to TRBJ2-5; tentative D call: TRBD2 (5 bases). The CDR3 length is 12 residues. Trimming removed 5 bases at V and 5 bases at J, with 9 bases between. Germline V CDR1 and CDR2: MNHEY, SMNVEV (reference sequence). The CDR3 bases are TGTGCCAGCAGTGTAACGGGGGAGACCCAGTACTTC. It yields the protein CASSVTGETQYF.

The chain has TRBV5-5 and TRBJ2-7; TRBD1 aligns across 10 bases. The CDR3 sequence is 15 residues long. V lost 0 bases and J lost 2; bases outside the gene matches: 2. Looked up from germline, CDR1 is SGHKS and CDR2 is YYEKEE (reference sequence). The CDR3 here is CASSLEGQGTYEQYF. Here the CDR3 DNA reads TGTGCCAGCAGCTTGGAGGGACAGGGGACCTACGAGCAGTACTTC. Using reference TRBV5-5 and TRBJ2-7 for the parts outside the CDR3, the full variable domain is DAGVTQSPTHLIKTRGQQVTLRCSPISGHKSVSWYQQVLGQGPQFIFQYYEKEERGRGNFPDRFSARQFPNYSSELNVNALLLGDSALYLCASSLEGQGTYEQYFGPGTRLTVT.

This clonotype was detected many times. The V and J genes are TRBV20-1 and TRBJ2-7, with D maybe TRBD2 (5 bases). The CDR3 consists of 12 residues. CDR1 DFQATT and CDR2 SNEGSKA come from the germline V gene (reference sequence). V was shortened by 0 bases and J by 3 bases, with 6 bases between the two germline ends. The CDR3 DNA is TGCAGTGCTAGAGAAGACTACTACGAGCAGTACTTC. Its protein product is CSAREDYYEQYF.

Ten or more counts support this clonotype. The chain couples TRBV7-9 to TRBJ2-1; 11 nucleotides line up with TRBD2. The germline V gene encodes CDR1 SEHNR and CDR2 FQNEAQ (reference sequence). The CDR3 has 16 amino acids. Unmatched junction bases numbered 11, after V lost 5 bases and J lost 8 bases. The CDR3 sequence: CASSPPRTSGGYEQFF. The CDR3 bases are TGTGCCAGCAGCCCCCCGCGAACTAGCGGGGGTTATGAGCAGTTCTTC.

The V and J genes are TRBV3-1 and TRBJ2-3; D possibly corresponds to TRBD1 (6 bases). This CDR3 comprises 14 residues. The V and J ends lost 3 bases and 0 bases respectively, with 7 bases between them. Germline V CDR1 and CDR2: LGHDT, YNNKEL (reference sequence). The CDR3 nucleotides are TGTGCCAGCAGCCACGGACAGAGCACAGATACGCAGTATTTT. Translation: CASSHGQSTDTQYF.

This clonotype has more than one count but fewer than ten. This chain joins TRBV11-1 and TRBJ1-1; 7 bases map to TRBD1. CDR3 size: 22 residues. CDR1 is SGHAT, CDR2 FQDESV, per germline (reference sequence). Losses at the gene ends were 1 base for V and 0 bases for J; bases not matched to a gene: 23. CDR3 loop: CASSLVLALRDRLVTMNTEAFF. CDR3 bases: TGTGCCAGCAGCTTAGTCTTGGCGCTACGGGACAGACTAGTAACCATGAACACTGAAGCTTTCTTT.

This clonotype was detected only a few times. This rearrangement joins TRBV5-1 to TRBJ2-2; D may match TRBD1 or TRBD2 (6 bases each). CDR1 is SGHRS and CDR2 is YFSETQ in the germline V gene. The V end was cut by 0 bases, the J end by 5 bases, with 8 bases between. This CDR3 has 14 amino acids. The CDR3 DNA reads as TGCGCCAGCAGCTTGGAAGGGGGGACCGGGGAGCTGTTTTTT. This codes for CASSLEGGTGELFF.

The chain combines TRBV2 with TRBJ2-7; perhaps TRBD2 as D (6 bases). The CDR3 has 14 residues. Germline V lookup: CDR1 SNHLY, CDR2 FYNNEI. V shed 6 bases and J shed 0 bases, with 12 bases lying between them. CDR3 region: CASRALADSYEQYF. The CDR3 bases are TGTGCCAGCAGGGCCTTAGCGGACTCCTACGAGCAGTACTTC. The full variable domain, its missing parts supplied by reference TRBV2 and TRBJ2-7, is EPEVTQTPSHQVTQMGQEVILRCVPISNHLYFYWYRQILGQKVEFLVSFYNNEISEKSEIFDDQFSVERPDGSNFTLKIRSTKLEDSAMYFCASRALADSYEQYFGPGTRLTVT.

This clonotype was picked up a small number of times. The rearrangement uses TRBV12-3 or TRBV12-4 and TRBJ2-7; unclear D gene. The CDR3 runs to 12 residues. V lost 5 bases, J lost 4 bases, and 9 bases lay in between. The CDR3 loop reads CASSPSPYEQYF. Written as DNA, the CDR3 is TGTGCCAGCAGTCCATCGCCGTACGAGCAGTACTTC.